This entry lists 25 T cell receptor beta chains sequenced from one sample in a study of T cells expressing NK-cell markers. Reprocessing the 5' RACE reads, TCRdb reports a single entry for every CDR3 protein and omits DNA. This listing includes approximately 380,000 distinct CDR3 sequences. The sequenced sample consisted of blood T cells: a sorted CD56 or NKG2C T cell subset, CD4+ or CD8+ T cells, or bulk PBMC T cells (not recorded which). These receptors were collected from a man aged 18-75 years in good health.

The chain links TRBV19 to TRBJ2-4; without DNA, the TCRdb call of TRBD1 cannot be checked. CDR1 LNHDA and CDR2 SQIVND come from the germline V gene (reference sequence). This CDR3 spans 16 amino acids. Here the CDR3 reads CASSPLWGSLENIQYF.

The rearrangement uses TRBV5-1 and TRBJ2-5; TCRdb's D call of TRBD1 is untestable without DNA. Germline V CDR1 and CDR2: SGHRS, YFSETQ. The CDR3 loop spans 15 amino acids. The CDR3 reads CASSTGQGRGETQYF. The complete variable domain, with remaining parts taken from reference TRBV5-1 and TRBJ2-5, reads KAGVTQTPRYLIKTRGQQVTLSCSPISGHRSVSWYQQTPGQGLQFLFEYFSETQRNKGNFPGRFSGRQFSNSRSEMNVSTLELGDSALYLCASSTGQGRGETQYFGPGTRLLVL.

The CDR3 is CASSQPPGTGLSGANVLTF. The V gene is TRBV28, the J gene TRBJ2-6; TCRdb gives TRBD1 as the D gene, but with no DNA this cannot be confirmed. Germline V lookup: CDR1 MDHEN, CDR2 SYDVKM. The CDR3 has 19 amino acids.

The J gene is TRBJ2-3, the V gene TRBV12-3 or TRBV12-4. The CDR3 loop spans 15 amino acids. The CDR3 reads CASSFVKGRTDTQYF.

The chain joins TRBV6-2 or TRBV6-3 to TRBJ1-1. This CDR3 comprises 17 residues. The germline V gene has CDR1 MNHEY and CDR2 SVGEGT. This CDR3 is CASSYIPGLTSNTEAFF.

V is TRBV19 and J is TRBJ1-2; checking the TCRdb D call of TRBD1 is not possible without DNA. Germline V gene lookup returns CDR1 LNHDA and CDR2 SQIVND (reference sequence). This CDR3 has 13 residues. The CDR3 spells CATARTGDYGYTF.

The genes are TRBV27 and TRBJ2-3; TCRdb indicates TRBD1, and absent DNA this call remains unverified. CDR1 is MNHEY, CDR2 SMNVEV, per germline (reference sequence). The CDR3 length is 18 residues. The CDR3: CASSLRKLQGASTDTQYF.

The chain combines TRBV11-1 with TRBJ2-3; there is no DNA to check the TCRdb D call of TRBD1. From germline, CDR1 is SGHAT and CDR2 FQDESV (reference sequence). CDR3 length: 15 amino acids. The CDR3 region is CASSARSGNTDTQYF.

This sequence joins TRBV5-5 and TRBJ2-7; the D call of TRBD1 rests on TCRdb alone, since no DNA is present to check it. Germline CDR1 is SGHKS and CDR2 is YYEKEE (reference sequence). The CDR3 extends over 13 amino acids. The CDR3 protein is CASSWTGRDEQYF.

V is TRBV5-1 and J is TRBJ2-7; without DNA, the TCRdb call of TRBD2 cannot be checked. The germline CDR1 and CDR2 sequences are SGHRS and YFSETQ. The CDR3 spans 16 residues. The CDR3 is CASRGTLAGGPGEQYF.

The gene calls are TRBV9 and TRBJ2-1; TCRdb's D call of TRBD1 is untestable without DNA. CDR3 length equals 15 residues. CDR1 SGDLS and CDR2 YYNGEE come from the germline V gene. CDR3 sequence reads: CASSSSVGGYNEQFF.

The chain joins TRBV18 to TRBJ2-7; TCRdb designates TRBD1, a call that cannot be tested without DNA. This CDR3 spans 15 amino acids. Germline CDR1 is KGHSH and CDR2 is LQKENI. The CDR3 protein is CASSPTGTGSVEQYF.

The CDR3 here is CASSRISGGYTF. The rearrangement joins TRBV4-1 to TRBJ1-2. There are 12 residues in the CDR3. CDR1 is MGHRA, CDR2 YSYEKL, per germline.

The chain combines TRBV28 with TRBJ2-7; there is no DNA to check the TCRdb D call of TRBD1. From germline, CDR1 is MDHEN and CDR2 SYDVKM. This CDR3 has 14 residues. The CDR3: CATRRDTITYEQYF.

The chain employs TRBV5-1 and TRBJ2-7; the D gene TCRdb calls, TRBD1, cannot be checked with no DNA. Germline V CDR1 and CDR2: SGHRS, YFSETQ. CDR3 length: 14 residues. The CDR3 loop is CASRSDPRVYEQYF. Full variable domain (missing parts from reference TRBV5-1 and TRBJ2-7): KAGVTQTPRYLIKTRGQQVTLSCSPISGHRSVSWYQQTPGQGLQFLFEYFSETQRNKGNFPGRFSGRQFSNSRSEMNVSTLELGDSALYLCASRSDPRVYEQYFGPGTRLTVT.

V gene TRBV11-3 combines with J gene TRBJ2-3. Germline-derived CDR1 and CDR2 are SGHNT and YENEEA. This CDR3 is 13 amino acids long. This chain's CDR3 is CASSLASSDTQYF.

The chain couples TRBV30 to TRBJ2-2; checking the TCRdb D call of TRBD1 is not possible without DNA. This CDR3 contains 14 residues. Looked up from germline, CDR1 is GTSNPN and CDR2 is SVGIG (reference sequence). CDR3 amino acids: CAWRGQGSTGELFF.

V is TRBV7-9 and J is TRBJ1-6; the TCRdb call, TRBD1, lacks DNA for checking. The CDR3 is made up of 14 amino acids. The germline CDR1 and CDR2 sequences are SEHNR and FQNEAQ (reference sequence). The CDR3: CASSLQDYNSPLHF.

The V call is TRBV5-1, the J call TRBJ1-4. Germline V gene data show CDR1 as SGHRS and CDR2 as YFSETQ. The CDR3 is 12 residues long. CDR3 in amino acids: CASSFDQRELFF.

This rearrangement joins TRBV7-8 to TRBJ1-1. CDR3 length: 13 residues. Germline assignment: CDR1 SGHVS and CDR2 FQNEAQ. This chain's CDR3 is CASSLVVQYEAFF.

The chain couples TRBV12-3 or TRBV12-4 to TRBJ1-1; TCRdb designates TRBD1, a call that cannot be tested without DNA. CDR3 length: 14 residues. The CDR3 loop reads CASSLRTANTEAFF.

The chain combines TRBV12-3 or TRBV12-4 with TRBJ2-7; TCRdb gives TRBD1 as the D gene, but with no DNA this cannot be confirmed. This CDR3 is built from 17 residues. The CDR3 loop is CASSSRRDRDESYEQYF.

The chain carries TRBV7-9 and TRBJ1-6. Germline CDR1 SEHNR, CDR2 FQNEAQ (reference sequence). This CDR3 comprises 16 residues. This chain's CDR3 is CASSSDKRPDNSPLHF.

The chain employs TRBV6-2 or TRBV6-3 and TRBJ2-7; TCRdb designates TRBD1, a call that cannot be tested without DNA. Looked up from germline, CDR1 is MNHEY and CDR2 is SVGEGT. This CDR3 spans 13 amino acids. CDR3 protein: CASKDRDLDEQYF.

The J gene is TRBJ2-6, the V gene TRBV29-1. CDR1 SQVTM and CDR2 ANQGSEA come from the germline V gene. The CDR3 runs to 15 residues. The CDR3 is CSVSPQGAGANVLTF.